Below are 3 T cell receptor beta chains sequenced from a single sample in a study of shared clonotypes between healthy human individuals. Sequencing used immunoSEQ multiplex PCR; TCRdb keeps in-frame clones, though not all of them. The profile shows about 460,000 clones, about 74% of them singletons. Sequencing was performed on PBMCs. The receptors derive from a woman in her thirties or forties in good health. Some clones in this sample may be carry-over from other donors' samples.

The chain couples TRBV30 to TRBJ1-6; TRBD1 agrees at 8 bases. This CDR3 has 14 amino acids. V gave up 0 bases and J gave up 10 bases; unmatched junction bases: 5. Looked up from germline, CDR1 is GTSNPN and CDR2 is SVGIG (reference sequence). The CDR3 protein is CAWSVGQGVSPLHF. In DNA, the CDR3 is TGTGCCTGGAGTGTTGGACAGGGAGTCTCACCCCTCCACTTT.

This clone was counted ten times or more. This chain joins TRBV20-1 and TRBJ1-2; 7 bases fit TRBD1. V lost 8 bases to trimming and J lost 6 bases; unmatched junction nucleotides: 6. The germline V gene encodes CDR1 DFQATT and CDR2 SNEGSKA (reference sequence). This CDR3 is built from 11 residues. This CDR3 is CSKQGNDGYTF. As DNA, the CDR3 is TGCAGTAAACAGGGGAATGATGGCTACACCTTC.

This clone was recorded once. The chain combines TRBV7-8 with TRBJ1-1, with unresolved D. CDR1 and CDR2 (germline): SGHVS, FQNEAQ. V gave up 0 bases and J gave up 7 bases, with 12 bases separating them. The CDR3 sequence is 14 residues long. The DNA for the CDR3 is TGTGCCAGCAGCTTAGCGCGGTTAGGAGTTGAAGCTTTCTTT. This gives the protein CASSLARLGVEAFF. Complete variable domain (other parts from reference TRBV7-8 and TRBJ1-1): GAGVSQSPRYKVAKRGQDVALRCDPISGHVSLFWYQQALGQGPEFLTYFQNEAQLDKSGLPSDRFFAERPEGSVSTLKIQRTQQEDSAVYLCASSLARLGVEAFFGQGTRLTVV.